This T cell receptor beta chain came from a study of cytomegalovirus exposure and HLA in healthy donors. Study-level results: In a later analysis, HLA-C alleles had the fewest associated TCRs, DRB1 alleles the most. An ancestry cluster, one associated with Asian ancestry, reportedly showed fewer N-insertions than the approximately 670-donor mean in a later analysis.

Primers for the PCR totalled 60 Vbeta and 13 Jbeta. The repertoire was sequenced with immunoSEQ multiplex PCR; TCRdb's copy has only in-frame clones and lacks some. This sample carries around 200,000 clones, 70% to 80% of them seen once, and the ten largest clones take roughly 2.1%. This clone has more than one count but fewer than ten. The antigen remains undetermined. This sequence originates from a woman aged 25 to 39 in good health and CMV-seropositive. Specimen: PBMCs.

The CDR3 here is CASSLGVDGTVIYEQYF. The DNA for the CDR3 is TGCGCCAGCAGCTTAGGGGTTGACGGGACAGTCATTTACGAGCAGTACTTC. The V and J genes are TRBV5-1 and TRBJ2-7, with 7 bases aligning to TRBD1. The length of the CDR3 is 17 residues. The trim removed 2 bases at V and 4 bases at J, leaving 15 bases unmatched. Per germline, CDR1 SGHRS and CDR2 YFSETQ.